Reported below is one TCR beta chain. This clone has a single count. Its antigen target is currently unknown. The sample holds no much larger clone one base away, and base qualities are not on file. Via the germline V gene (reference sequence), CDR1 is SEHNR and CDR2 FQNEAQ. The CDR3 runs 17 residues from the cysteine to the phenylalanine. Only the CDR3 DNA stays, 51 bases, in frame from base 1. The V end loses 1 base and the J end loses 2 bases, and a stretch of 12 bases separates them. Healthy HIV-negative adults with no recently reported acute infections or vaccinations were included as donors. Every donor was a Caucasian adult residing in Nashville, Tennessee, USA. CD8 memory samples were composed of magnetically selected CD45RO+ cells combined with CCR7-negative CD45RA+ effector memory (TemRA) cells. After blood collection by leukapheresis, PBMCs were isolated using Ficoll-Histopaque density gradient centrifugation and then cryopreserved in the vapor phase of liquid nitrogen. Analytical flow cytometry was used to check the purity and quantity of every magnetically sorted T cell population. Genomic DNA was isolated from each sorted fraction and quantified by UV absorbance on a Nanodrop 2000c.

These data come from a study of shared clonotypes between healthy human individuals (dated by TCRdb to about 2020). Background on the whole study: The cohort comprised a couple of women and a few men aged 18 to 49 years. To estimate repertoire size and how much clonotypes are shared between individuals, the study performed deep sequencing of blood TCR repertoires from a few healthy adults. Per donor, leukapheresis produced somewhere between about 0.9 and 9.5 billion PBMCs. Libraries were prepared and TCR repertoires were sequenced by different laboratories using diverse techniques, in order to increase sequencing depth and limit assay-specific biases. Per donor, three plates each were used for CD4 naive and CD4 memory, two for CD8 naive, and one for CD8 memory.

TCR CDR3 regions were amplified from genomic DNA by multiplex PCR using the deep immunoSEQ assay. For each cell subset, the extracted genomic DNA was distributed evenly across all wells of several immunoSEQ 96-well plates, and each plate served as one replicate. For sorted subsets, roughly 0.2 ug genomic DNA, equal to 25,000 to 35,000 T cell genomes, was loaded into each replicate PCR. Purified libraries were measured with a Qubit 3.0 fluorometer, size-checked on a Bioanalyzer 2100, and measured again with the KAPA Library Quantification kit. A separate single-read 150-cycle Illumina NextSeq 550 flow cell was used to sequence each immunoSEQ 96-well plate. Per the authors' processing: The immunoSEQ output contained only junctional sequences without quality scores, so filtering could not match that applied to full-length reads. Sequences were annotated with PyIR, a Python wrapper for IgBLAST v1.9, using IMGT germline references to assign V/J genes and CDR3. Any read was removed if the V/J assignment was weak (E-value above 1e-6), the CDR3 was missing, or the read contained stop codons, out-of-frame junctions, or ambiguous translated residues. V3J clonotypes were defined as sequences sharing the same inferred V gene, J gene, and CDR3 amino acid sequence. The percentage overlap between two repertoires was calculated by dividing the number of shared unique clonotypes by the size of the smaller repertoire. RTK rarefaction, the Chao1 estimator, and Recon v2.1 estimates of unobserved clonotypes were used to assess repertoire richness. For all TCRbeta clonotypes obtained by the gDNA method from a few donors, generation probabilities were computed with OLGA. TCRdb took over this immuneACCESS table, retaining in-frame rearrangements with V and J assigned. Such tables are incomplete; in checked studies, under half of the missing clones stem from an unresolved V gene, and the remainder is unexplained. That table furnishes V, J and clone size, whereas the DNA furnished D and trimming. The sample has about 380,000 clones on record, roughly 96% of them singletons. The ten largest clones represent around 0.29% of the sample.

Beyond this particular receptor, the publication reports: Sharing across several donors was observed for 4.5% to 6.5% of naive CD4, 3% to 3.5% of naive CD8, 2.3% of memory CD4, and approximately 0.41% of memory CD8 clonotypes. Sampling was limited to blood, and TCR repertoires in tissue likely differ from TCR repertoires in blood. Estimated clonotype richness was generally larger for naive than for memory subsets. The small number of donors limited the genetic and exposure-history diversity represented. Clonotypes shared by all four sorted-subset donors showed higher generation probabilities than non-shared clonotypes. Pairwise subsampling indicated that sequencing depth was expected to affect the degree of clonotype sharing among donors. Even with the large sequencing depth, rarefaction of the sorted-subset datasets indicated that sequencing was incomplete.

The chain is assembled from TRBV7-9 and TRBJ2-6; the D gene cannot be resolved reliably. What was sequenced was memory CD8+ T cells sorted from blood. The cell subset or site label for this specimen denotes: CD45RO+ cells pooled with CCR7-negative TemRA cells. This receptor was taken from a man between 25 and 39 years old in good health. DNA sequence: TGTGCCAGCAGCTTAGTGGGCAGTCCCACTGGGGCCAACGTCCTGACTTTC. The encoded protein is CASSLVGSPTGANVLTF.